These 25 T cell receptor beta chains originate from one sample sequenced in a study of blood T cell repertoires in COVID-19. This table comes from immunoSEQ multiplex PCR, and its TCRdb copy is limited to in-frame clones, with some not included. The sample holds 60,000 to 75,000 clones, roughly 85% seen once. The sequenced sample consisted of peripheral blood. These receptor sequences come from a human donor in a cohort sampled during active COVID-19.

This chain uses TRBV11-2 with TRBJ2-5; D possibly corresponds to TRBD2 (5 bases). Germline CDR1 reads SGHAT; CDR2 reads FQNNGV. This CDR3 is 12 amino acids long. V shed 9 bases and J shed 2 bases, with 10 bases lying between them. CDR3 sequence: CASTGNQETQYF. The DNA of the CDR3 is TGTGCCAGTACGGGGAATCAAGAGACCCAGTACTTC.

The CDR3 sequence: CASTPYLAENQETQYF. The DNA of the CDR3 is TGTGCCAGCACCCCCTACCTAGCGGAAAACCAAGAGACCCAGTACTTC. The V gene is TRBV7-8, the J gene TRBJ2-5; 7 bases line up with TRBD2. The V gene's germline CDR1 is SGHVS and CDR2 FQNEAQ. Trimming took 7 bases from V and 0 from J; bases not matched to a gene: 11. The CDR3 contains 16 residues. Combining the CDR3 with reference TRBV7-8 and TRBJ2-5 gives the whole variable domain GAGVSQSPRYKVAKRGQDVALRCDPISGHVSLFWYQQALGQGPEFLTYFQNEAQLDKSGLPSDRFFAERPEGSVSTLKIQRTQQEDSAVYLCASTPYLAENQETQYFGPGTRLLVL.

The chain's CDR3 is CSADRVETQYF. CDR3 DNA sequence: TGCAGCGCTGACAGGGTTGAGACCCAGTACTTC. The rearrangement links TRBV29-1 to TRBJ2-5, with 7 bases identical to TRBD1. This CDR3 region has 11 residues. Germline CDR1 reads SQVTM; CDR2 reads ANQGSEA. Unmatched junction bases numbered 4, after V lost 7 bases and J lost 5 bases.

This clone was counted once. This chain links TRBV19 with TRBJ2-3; TRBD2 matches 7 bases. Germline values: CDR1 LNHDA, CDR2 SQIVND (reference sequence). There are 12 residues in the CDR3. J lost 5 bases, V lost 8 bases, and 4 bases had no gene match. CDR3 protein: CASAGGIDTQYF. The CDR3 DNA follows: TGTGCCAGTGCCGGGGGGATAGATACGCAGTATTTT.

This chain's CDR3 is CASSPMSGGTDTQYF. DNA for the CDR3: TGTGCCAGCTCACCAATGAGCGGGGGGACAGATACGCAGTATTTT. The rearrangement joins TRBV18 to TRBJ2-3, with 9 bases matching TRBD2. The CDR3 is made up of 15 amino acids. Trimming cost V 2 bases and J 3 bases; bases outside gene matches: 3. Germline V CDR1 and CDR2: KGHSH, LQKENI.

This chain connects TRBV7-2 to TRBJ2-3; 13 bases line up with TRBD2. Germline V gene data show CDR1 as SGHTA and CDR2 as FQGNSA. This CDR3 region has 16 residues. J was trimmed by 2 bases and V by 6 bases; bases with no gene match: 5. This chain's CDR3 is CASRLLAGGPTDTQYF. CDR3 nucleotide sequence: TGTGCCAGCAGGTTACTAGCGGGGGGGCCCACAGATACGCAGTATTTT.

The rearrangement joins TRBV27 to TRBJ2-5, with D possibly TRBD1 on 5 matching bases. This CDR3 spans 14 amino acids. Trimming took 4 bases from V and 2 from J, leaving 11 bases between them. From germline, CDR1 is MNHEY and CDR2 SMNVEV (reference sequence). The CDR3 region has the DNA TGTGCCAGCAGTTCGCTTGACAGTCAAGAGACCCAGTACTTC. This translates into CASSSLDSQETQYF.

The CDR3 sequence: CASSLGGALGNEQFF. CDR3 bases: TGTGCCAGCAGCTTGGGGGGGGCCCTTGGCAATGAGCAGTTCTTC. The chain recombines TRBV7-9 with TRBJ2-1, with D possibly being TRBD2 (7 bases). The ends were cut back, 3 bases at V and 6 bases at J, with 15 bases in the middle. Germline lookup yields CDR1 SEHNR and CDR2 FQNEAQ (reference sequence). The CDR3 loop spans 15 amino acids.

V is TRBV3-1 (or the pseudogene TRBV3-2) and J is TRBJ2-5, with a tentative D call TRBD2 (5 bases). Deletions cut 0 bases from V and 5 bases from J, with 10 bases between. This CDR3 has 14 residues. Germline CDR1 LGHDT, CDR2 YNNKEL (reference sequence). The CDR3 sequence is CASSQEGATETQYF. In DNA, the CDR3 is TGTGCCAGCAGCCAAGAGGGAGCGACGGAGACCCAGTACTTC.

This chain uses TRBV7-6 with TRBJ2-1, with D tentatively TRBD2 (5 bases). Germline loops: CDR1 SGHVS, CDR2 FNYEAQ. CDR3 size: 15 residues. The germline V and J ends were trimmed by 5 bases and 2 bases, with 13 bases remaining between them. The CDR3 region has the DNA TGTGCCAGCAGCCAACGGCTAGCCCCCTACAATGAGCAGTTCTTC. This sequence encodes CASSQRLAPYNEQFF. The complete variable domain, with remaining parts taken from reference TRBV7-6 and TRBJ2-1, reads GAGVSQSPRYKVTKRGQDVALRCDPISGHVSLYWYRQALGQGPEFLTYFNYEAQQDKSGLPNDRFSAERPEGSISTLTIQRTEQRDSAMYRCASSQRLAPYNEQFFGPGTRLTVL.

The V gene is TRBV2, the J gene TRBJ2-4; TRBD1 matches at 9 bases. The CDR3 runs 14 residues. Germline V gene sequence: CDR1 SNHLY, CDR2 FYNNEI. The junction had 5 bases not matched to a gene; V was cut back by 6 bases and J by 5 bases. The CDR3 reads CASRDRTGENIQYF. DNA of the CDR3: TGTGCCAGCAGGGACCGGACAGGGGAAAACATTCAGTACTTC.

The chain has TRBV12-5 and TRBJ1-1; the match to TRBD1 covers 9 bases. With 5 bases clipped from V and 10 bases from J, the junction kept 8 bases outside the gene matches. Germline V CDR1 and CDR2: LGHNT, FRNRAP. The CDR3 consists of 13 residues. CDR3 DNA sequence: TGTGCTAGTGGTCCGCCGGGACAGGGTTCAGCTTTCTTT. Encoded protein: CASGPPGQGSAFF.

The chain links TRBV4-1 to TRBJ2-7, with TRBD1 as a possible D gene (6 bases). V lost 1 base and J 2 bases, leaving 27 bases between the germline ends. The CDR3 loop spans 20 amino acids. Germline assignment: CDR1 MGHRA and CDR2 YSYEKL. The DNA of the CDR3 is TGCGCCAGCAGCCAAGGAAGTTTGTACAGGGACGCGACTACGACCTACGAGCAGTACTTC. Its translation is CASSQGSLYRDATTTYEQYF.

This chain links TRBV10-1 with TRBJ1-2, with D possibly matching TRBD1 (6 bases). This CDR3 comprises 13 residues. Germline CDR1 is WNHNN and CDR2 is SYGVQD (reference sequence). Deletions cut 0 bases from V and 9 bases from J, with 11 bases between. The CDR3 region has the DNA TGCGCCAGCAGTGAGTCAGGGACAAGTAGCTACACCTTC. It specifies CASSESGTSSYTF.

This chain joins TRBV5-1 and TRBJ2-7; 14 bases align to TRBD2. V shed 3 bases, J shed 1 base, and the junction held 3 bases outside the gene matches. The germline V gene has CDR1 SGHRS and CDR2 YFSETQ. This CDR3 contains 16 residues. The CDR3 region is CASSWGTSGGSYEQYF. CDR3 in DNA: TGCGCCAGCAGCTGGGGGACTAGCGGGGGTTCCTACGAGCAGTACTTC.

The chain joins TRBV27 to TRBJ2-1, with D maybe TRBD2 (6 bases). The CDR3 is made up of 14 amino acids. Trimming shortened V by 7 bases and J by 1 base, and 11 bases separated the two germline ends. Germline values: CDR1 MNHEY, CDR2 SMNVEV (reference sequence). The CDR3 nucleotides read TGTGCCAGCACCTTACGGGGGTCCTACAATGAGCAGTTCTTC. Translating it yields CASTLRGSYNEQFF.

The V gene is TRBV11-3, the J gene TRBJ2-7, with D possibly TRBD1 on 5 matching bases. The V gene's germline CDR1 is SGHNT and CDR2 YENEEA. The CDR3 length is 15 residues. Between the trimmed V and J ends, which lost 1 base and 3 bases, there was a span of 13 bases. Here the CDR3 reads CASSLAAGFGYEQYF. The CDR3, as DNA: TGTGCCAGCAGCTTAGCGGCAGGGTTTGGCTACGAGCAGTACTTC.

This clone was found once. V gene TRBV21-1 combines with J gene TRBJ2-2; the D call TRBD2 from the table was never checked on the DNA. TRBV21-1 is a known pseudogene. This CDR3 has 13 amino acids. The CDR3 here is CASNSGNTGELFF. CDR3 DNA: TGTGCCAGCAATAGTGGGAACACCGGGGAGCTGTTTTTT.

This clone was seen just once. The chain joins TRBV11-1 to TRBJ1-1; D is unresolved. The CDR3 runs to 13 residues. The germline CDR1 and CDR2 sequences are SGHAT and FQDESV (reference sequence). Trimming cost V 6 bases and J 1 base, with 9 bases left between them. The CDR3 bases are TGTGCCAGCAGGCTGACACCGAACACTGAAGCTTTCTTT. It encodes CASRLTPNTEAFF.

The genes are TRBV7-6 and TRBJ1-5; 7 bases fit TRBD1. Germline V CDR1 and CDR2: SGHVS, FNYEAQ. Trimming at V came to 1 base and at J to 3 bases, leaving 6 bases not matched to a gene. The length of the CDR3 is 16 residues. The DNA for the CDR3 is TGTGCCAGCAGCTTAGGGGCAGGGGGTCACAATCAGCCCCAGCATTTT. It encodes CASSLGAGGHNQPQHF. Variable domain in full (rest from reference TRBV7-6 and TRBJ1-5): GAGVSQSPRYKVTKRGQDVALRCDPISGHVSLYWYRQALGQGPEFLTYFNYEAQQDKSGLPNDRFSAERPEGSISTLTIQRTEQRDSAMYRCASSLGAGGHNQPQHFGDGTRLSIL.

V gene TRBV9 combines with J gene TRBJ2-3; D is perhaps TRBD2 (7 bases). CDR3 length equals 16 residues. Trimming left V 4 bases short and J 0 bases short, with 15 bases between. From germline, CDR1 is SGDLS and CDR2 YYNGEE. CDR3 in DNA: TGTGCCAGCAGCCCTAGGGGGGGAGATAGCACAGATACGCAGTATTTT. Amino acids: CASSPRGGDSTDTQYF.

The chain joins TRBV16 to TRBJ1-6; 10 bases are shared with TRBD1. V dropped 7 bases and J dropped 6; count of bases not matched to a gene: 6. This CDR3 is built from 15 residues. The germline V gene encodes CDR1 KGHSY and CDR2 FQNENV. The CDR3 sequence: CASTGTGVPNSPLHF. The CDR3, as DNA: TGTGCCAGCACCGGGACAGGGGTCCCTAATTCACCCCTCCACTTT.

A remark on this clone: This specimen includes other DNA sequences encoding the same CDR3. The rearrangement links TRBV6-5 to TRBJ1-3; TRBD1 aligns across 9 bases. V lost 6 bases, J lost 4 bases, and 4 bases stayed unmatched. CDR1 is MNHEY and CDR2 is SVGAGI in the germline V gene. The CDR3 length is 14 residues. CDR3 protein: CASRGQGGGNTIYF. The DNA of the CDR3 is TGTGCCAGCAGGGGACAGGGAGGCGGAAACACCATATATTTT.

The chain has TRBV6-2 or TRBV6-3 and TRBJ2-5; tentative D call: TRBD2 (7 bases). The V end lost 5 bases, the J end lost 7 bases, and 20 bases lay between the germline ends. The CDR3 length is 15 residues. CDR1 MNHEY and CDR2 SVGEGT come from the germline V gene. This CDR3 reads CASSDSLAGAGTQYF. The CDR3 nucleotides read TGTGCCAGCAGTGATTCGTTGGCGGGGGCTGGGACCCAGTACTTC.

The CDR3, as DNA: TGTGCCTCCCAGGTGGGGCCAAGGGTAGATACGCAGTATTTT. The encoded protein is CASQVGPRVDTQYF. The genes are TRBV10-3 and TRBJ2-3; tentatively, D is TRBD1 (5 bases). The CDR3 sequence is 14 residues long. Germline V gene lookup returns CDR1 ENHRY and CDR2 SYGVKD. Trimming took off 11 bases at V and 5 bases at J, with 20 bases between the two ends.